Detailed here is one T cell receptor beta chain. This sample is part of a study of T cell changes during pregnancy in multiple sclerosis. CDR3 length equals 16 residues. Deletions cut 0 bases from V and 1 base from J, with 13 bases between. CDR1 is LGHNA and CDR2 is YSLEER in the germline V gene. Assay used: immunoSEQ multiplex PCR; TCRdb lists only in-frame clones, some missing. The table lists more than 25,000 clones, roughly 90% of them singletons. V usage is TRBV4-3 and J usage is TRBJ2-7, with D possibly TRBD1 on 6 matching bases. The source was CD8+ T cells from peripheral blood mononuclear cells, collected after pregnancy. The receptor was isolated from a female donor with multiple sclerosis, enrolled in a pregnancy study. The CDR3 reads CASSQDFSRGSYEQYF. For the CDR3, the DNA is TGCGCCAGCAGCCAAGATTTTTCGAGGGGGTCCTACGAGCAGTACTTC.